These 19 T cell receptor beta chains came from one sample sequenced in a study of identical twins. TCRdb passed the 5' RACE reads through MiXCR, listing each CDR3 protein once. The sample has approximately 500,000 distinct CDR3 sequences; about 24% are singletons. These same data were also listed under a study on T cells expressing NK-cell markers.

The sample comprised CD4+ T cells sorted from blood. Receptor source: a woman between 18 and 29 years old in good health.

This clonotype was seen a few times. The chain has TRBV30 and TRBJ1-1; D remains ambiguous. This CDR3 spans 12 amino acids. V dropped 5 bases and J dropped 1 base, with 8 bases sitting between them. Per the germline V gene, CDR1 is GTSNPN and CDR2 is SVGIG (reference sequence). This CDR3 reads CAWFPGNTEAFF. The CDR3 nucleotides are TGTGCCTGGTTCCCGGGGAACACTGAAGCTTTCTTT.

This chain uses TRBV9 with TRBJ2-1; 10 positions agree with TRBD2. Trimming took 2 bases from V and 7 from J; bases not matched to a gene: 6. Germline-derived CDR1 and CDR2 are SGDLS and YYNGEE. This CDR3 has 15 residues. The CDR3 is CASSVASGSLNEQFF. CDR3 DNA sequence: TGTGCCAGCAGCGTTGCTAGCGGGAGTTTGAATGAGCAGTTCTTC.

The chain employs TRBV5-1 and TRBJ2-5; perhaps TRBD1 as D (5 bases). The CDR3 extends over 14 amino acids. CDR1 is SGHRS and CDR2 is YFSETQ in the germline V gene. The V gene lost 7 bases and the J gene lost 1 base, with 14 bases spanning the gap. The CDR3 here is CASALGRAQETQYF. The CDR3 coding sequence is TGCGCCAGCGCCTTGGGCAGGGCCCAAGAGACCCAGTACTTC.

This clonotype was picked up a small number of times. DNA of the CDR3: TGCGCCAGCAGCTTTTTCGGGACACCGGGTGAAAAACTGTTTTTT. Translating gives CASSFFGTPGEKLFF. The chain links TRBV5-1 to TRBJ1-4, with a weak D call TRBD1 (6 bases). This CDR3 is 15 amino acids long. Germline loops: CDR1 SGHRS, CDR2 YFSETQ. Trimming took 2 bases from V and 7 from J, leaving 15 bases between them.

This clonotype was detected only a few times. The chain links TRBV12-3 or TRBV12-4 to TRBJ1-2; 8 bases align to TRBD1. This CDR3 has 14 residues. Trimming cost V 3 bases and J 4 bases; bases outside gene matches: 4. The DNA of the CDR3 is TGTGCCAGCAGTTTGGGACAGGTTGGCTATGGCTACACCTTC. Its protein is CASSLGQVGYGYTF.

This clonotype occurred many times. V is TRBV2 and J is TRBJ2-3, with unresolved D. The V and J ends lost 8 bases and 0 bases respectively, with 6 bases between them. Germline lookup yields CDR1 SNHLY and CDR2 FYNNEI. This CDR3 has 12 residues. CDR3 DNA: TGTGCCAGCTGTGCTAGCACAGATACGCAGTATTTT. Amino acid sequence: CASCASTDTQYF.

There are a few counts of this clonotype. The chain employs TRBV7-2 and TRBJ1-5; D is undetermined. The CDR3 length is 14 residues. CDR1 is SGHTA and CDR2 is FQGNSA in the germline V gene. V was trimmed by 1 base and J by 9 bases, leaving 13 bases between them. This chain's CDR3 is CASSLERGSRPQHF. CDR3 sequence (DNA): TGTGCCAGCAGCTTAGAACGGGGATCGAGGCCCCAGCATTTT.

A word on this clonotype: A clone one base away is much larger, so this may be a read error. The J gene is TRBJ1-1, the V gene TRBV7-9; 9 nucleotides agree with TRBD1. J was trimmed by 0 bases and V by 4 bases; bases with no gene match: 0. CDR3 length: 14 residues. Germline-derived CDR1 and CDR2 are SEHNR and FQNEAQ (reference sequence). The DNA of the CDR3 is TGTGCCAGCAGCTGGACAGGGGTGAACACTGAAGCTTTCTTT. This codes for CASSWTGVNTEAFF.

V and J are TRBV27 and TRBJ1-2, with a tentative D call TRBD1 (5 bases). CDR1 is MNHEY and CDR2 is SMNVEV in the germline V gene (reference sequence). Trimming stripped 5 bases from V and 13 bases from J, with 17 bases between. CDR3 length equals 12 residues. CDR3 nucleotides: TGTGCCAGCAGTCCGGAGGGACTTATCGCCACCTTC. It codes for CASSPEGLIATF.

V and J are TRBV7-8 and TRBJ2-3; TRBD1 aligns across 7 bases. Losses at the gene ends were 2 bases for V and 7 bases for J; bases not matched to a gene: 15. Germline lookup yields CDR1 SGHVS and CDR2 FQNEAQ. CDR3 size: 17 residues. This chain's CDR3 is CASSLWTGSNSPNTQYF. CDR3 sequence (DNA): TGTGCCAGCAGCTTATGGACAGGATCGAATAGCCCAAATACGCAGTATTTT.

This clonotype turned up a few times. The rearrangement joins TRBV29-1 to TRBJ2-1, with 8 bases matching TRBD2. The CDR3 loop spans 12 amino acids. Per germline, CDR1 SQVTM and CDR2 ANQGSEA. Losses at the gene ends were 7 bases for V and 6 bases for J; bases not matched to a gene: 5. The CDR3, as DNA: TGCAGCGCTAACCGGGGGGGCAATGAGCAGTTCTTC. This codes for CSANRGGNEQFF.

The DNA for the CDR3 is TGTGCCAGCAGCCCCGGCTTCAGTAGCACAGATACGCAGTATTTT. Translation gives CASSPGFSSTDTQYF. The rearrangement joins TRBV3-1 to TRBJ2-3, with D unresolved. The ends were cut back, 4 bases at V and 0 bases at J, with 11 bases in the middle. The CDR3 loop spans 15 amino acids. Germline V gives CDR1 LGHDT, CDR2 YNNKEL (reference sequence).

The chain has TRBV10-3 and TRBJ2-7; either TRBD1 or TRBD2 may supply D (5 bases each). This CDR3 comprises 14 residues. Germline-derived CDR1 and CDR2 are ENHRY and SYGVKD. V was cut by 0 bases and J by 8 bases, with 14 bases left in between. The CDR3: CAISESFGGGKQYF. CDR3 coding DNA: TGTGCCATCAGTGAGTCTTTTGGGGGTGGAAAGCAGTACTTC.

This clonotype occurred a few times. This chain joins TRBV5-1 and TRBJ2-7; no reliable D call. The CDR3 extends over 12 amino acids. The ends were cut back, 7 bases at V and 2 bases at J, with 10 bases in the middle. The V gene's germline CDR1 is SGHRS and CDR2 YFSETQ. CDR3 loop: CASYRVTYEQYF. The CDR3 bases are TGCGCCAGCTATAGGGTTACCTACGAGCAGTACTTC. Full variable domain (missing parts from reference TRBV5-1 and TRBJ2-7): KAGVTQTPRYLIKTRGQQVTLSCSPISGHRSVSWYQQTPGQGLQFLFEYFSETQRNKGNFPGRFSGRQFSNSRSEMNVSTLELGDSALYLCASYRVTYEQYFGPGTRLTVT.

This rearrangement joins TRBV5-1 to TRBJ2-3, with 10 nucleotides matching TRBD2. The ends lost 4 bases at V and 0 bases at J; junction bases unmatched: 8. Per the germline V gene, CDR1 is SGHRS and CDR2 is YFSETQ. The CDR3 sequence is 17 residues long. DNA for the CDR3: TGCGCCAGCAGCCCGAGGACTAGCGGTACTAGCACAGATACGCAGTATTTT. As protein: CASSPRTSGTSTDTQYF.

The chain links TRBV11-2 to TRBJ2-1, with TRBD2 identical over 12 bases. The V and J ends lost 3 bases and 8 bases, in that order; junction bases with no gene match: 5. Germline CDR1 reads SGHAT; CDR2 reads FQNNGV. The CDR3 has 15 amino acids. The CDR3 DNA reads as TGTGCCAGCAGCTTCACTAGCGGGAGGTTCCATGAGCAGTTCTTC. As protein: CASSFTSGRFHEQFF.

This clonotype was recorded once. The V gene is TRBV7-3, the J gene TRBJ2-2, with 7 bases that match TRBD2. Germline CDR1 is SGHTA and CDR2 is FQGTGA. V shed 5 bases, J shed 7 bases, and the junction held 1 base outside the gene matches. The length of the CDR3 is 12 residues. The CDR3 reads CASSGGDGELFF. CDR3 nucleotide sequence: TGTGCCAGCAGCGGGGGGGACGGGGAGCTGTTTTTT. The full variable domain, with the rest looked up from reference TRBV7-3 and TRBJ2-2, is GAGVSQTPSNKVTEKGKYVELRCDPISGHTALYWYRQSLGQGPEFLIYFQGTGAADDSGLPNDRFFAVRPEGSVSTLKIQRTERGDSAVYLCASSGGDGELFFGEGSRLTVL.

V gene TRBV4-3 combines with J gene TRBJ2-1; TRBD2 matches 14 bases. With 2 bases clipped from V and 9 bases from J, the junction kept 15 bases outside the gene matches. The CDR3 sequence is 19 residues long. The V gene's germline CDR1 is LGHNA and CDR2 YSLEER. CDR3 residues: CASSQPSLGTSGRSSEQFF. CDR3 DNA sequence: TGCGCCAGCAGCCAACCTTCGCTAGGGACTAGCGGGAGATCTAGTGAGCAGTTCTTC.

The table lists this clonotype with a few counts. The V gene is TRBV20-1, the J gene TRBJ2-1, with TRBD2 matching over 10 bases. The CDR3 spans 13 residues. The germline V gene has CDR1 DFQATT and CDR2 SNEGSKA (reference sequence). The DNA for the CDR3 is TGCAGCCGGGGGGCTAGCGGGAGTCCTGAGCAGTTCTTC. Protein: CSRGASGSPEQFF.